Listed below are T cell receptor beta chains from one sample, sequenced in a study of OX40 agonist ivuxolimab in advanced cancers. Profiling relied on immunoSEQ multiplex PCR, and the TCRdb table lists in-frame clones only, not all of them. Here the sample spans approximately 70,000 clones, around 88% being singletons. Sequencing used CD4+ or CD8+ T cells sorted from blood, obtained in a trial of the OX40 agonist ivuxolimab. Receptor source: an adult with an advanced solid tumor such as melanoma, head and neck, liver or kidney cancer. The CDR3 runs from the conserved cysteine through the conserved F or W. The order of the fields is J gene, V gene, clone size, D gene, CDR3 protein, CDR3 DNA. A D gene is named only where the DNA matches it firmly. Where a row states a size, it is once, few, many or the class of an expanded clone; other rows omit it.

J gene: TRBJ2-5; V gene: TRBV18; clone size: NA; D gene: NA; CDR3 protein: CASSPGVQETQYF; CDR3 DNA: TGTGCCAGCTCACCGGGAGTACAAGAGACCCAGTACTTC
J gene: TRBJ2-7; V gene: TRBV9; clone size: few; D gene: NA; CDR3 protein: CASSPQPGHSYEQYF; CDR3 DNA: TGTGCCAGCAGCCCCCAGCCGGGACACTCATACGAGCAGTACTTC
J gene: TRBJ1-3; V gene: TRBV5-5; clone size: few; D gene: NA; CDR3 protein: CASSQAGTSGNTIYF; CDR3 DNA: TGTGCCAGCAGCCAAGCCGGGACCTCTGGAAACACCATATATTTT
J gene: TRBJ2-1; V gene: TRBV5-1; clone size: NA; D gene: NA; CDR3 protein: CASSTDSGGSYNEQFF; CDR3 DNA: TGCGCCAGCAGCACGGATAGCGGTGGTTCCTACAATGAGCAGTTCTTC
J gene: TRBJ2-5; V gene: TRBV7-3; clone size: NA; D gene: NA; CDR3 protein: CASSRSGQETQYF; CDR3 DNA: TGTGCCAGCAGTCGGAGCGGCCAAGAGACCCAGTACTTC
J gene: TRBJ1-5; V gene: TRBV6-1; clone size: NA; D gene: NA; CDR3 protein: CASTREAGSNQPQHF; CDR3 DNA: TGTGCCAGCACCCGAGAGGCTGGATCCAATCAGCCCCAGCATTTT
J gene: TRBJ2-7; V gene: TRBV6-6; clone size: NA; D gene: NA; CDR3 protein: CASRGGAGEQYF; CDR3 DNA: TGTGCCAGCCGAGGAGGGGCAGGCGAGCAGTACTTC
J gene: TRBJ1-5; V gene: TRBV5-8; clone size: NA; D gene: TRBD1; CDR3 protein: CASSLVGQAPQPQHF; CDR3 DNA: TGTGCCAGCAGCTTGGTGGGACAGGCCCCTCAGCCCCAGCATTTT
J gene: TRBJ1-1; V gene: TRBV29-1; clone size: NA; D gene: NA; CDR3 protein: CSVVQNRPGAEAFF; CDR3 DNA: TGCAGCGTTGTACAAAATCGGCCTGGAGCTGAAGCTTTCTTT
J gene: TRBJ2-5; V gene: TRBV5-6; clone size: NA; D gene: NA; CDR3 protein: CASSPRGQETQYF; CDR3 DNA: TGTGCCAGCAGTCCCCGGGGGCAGGAGACCCAGTACTTC
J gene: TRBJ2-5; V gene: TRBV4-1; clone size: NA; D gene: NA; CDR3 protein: CASSQDGAPGRETQYF; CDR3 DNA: TGCGCCAGCAGCCAAGATGGTGCGCCTGGCCGGGAGACCCAGTACTTC
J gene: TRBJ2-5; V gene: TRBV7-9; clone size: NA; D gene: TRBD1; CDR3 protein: CASSHGTGVTETQYF; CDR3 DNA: TGTGCCAGCAGCCACGGCACAGGGGTTACAGAGACCCAGTACTTC
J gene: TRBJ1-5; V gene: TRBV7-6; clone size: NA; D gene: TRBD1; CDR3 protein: CASSLPGQGPGQPQHF; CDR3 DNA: TGTGCCAGCAGCTTACCGGGACAGGGACCGGGTCAGCCCCAGCATTTT
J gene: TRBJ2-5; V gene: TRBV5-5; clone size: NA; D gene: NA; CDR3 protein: CASSPLAGRETQYF; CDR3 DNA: TGTGCCAGCAGCCCCCTGGCGGGAAGGGAGACCCAGTACTTC
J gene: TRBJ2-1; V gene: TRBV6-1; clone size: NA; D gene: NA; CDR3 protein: CASSEWPAGPYNEQFF; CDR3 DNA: TGTGCCAGCAGTGAATGGCCGGCCGGCCCCTACAATGAGCAGTTCTTC
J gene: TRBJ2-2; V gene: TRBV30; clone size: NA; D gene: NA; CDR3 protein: CACLAGIGELFF; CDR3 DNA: TGTGCCTGCCTGGCAGGGATCGGGGAGCTGTTTTTT
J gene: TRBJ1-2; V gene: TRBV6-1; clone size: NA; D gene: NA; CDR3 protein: CASSGLEGYTF; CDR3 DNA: TGTGCCAGCAGTGGACTAGAAGGCTACACCTTC
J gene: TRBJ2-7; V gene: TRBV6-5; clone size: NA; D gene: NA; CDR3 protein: CASSYSRGYEQYF; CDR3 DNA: TGTGCCAGCAGTTACTCGAGGGGGTACGAGCAGTACTTC
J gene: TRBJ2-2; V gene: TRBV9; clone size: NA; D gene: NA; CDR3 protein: CASSVGVTGELFF; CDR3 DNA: TGTGCCAGCAGCGTAGGGGTGACCGGGGAGCTGTTTTTT
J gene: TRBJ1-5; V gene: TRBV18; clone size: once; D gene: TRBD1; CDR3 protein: CASSPREPGQAGNQPQHF; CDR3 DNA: TGTGCCAGCTCACCACGCGAACCGGGACAGGCGGGCAATCAGCCCCAGCATTTT
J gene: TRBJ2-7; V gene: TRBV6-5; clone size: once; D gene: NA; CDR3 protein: CASKRTVSTYEQYF; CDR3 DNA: TGTGCCAGCAAACGGACAGTTTCTACCTACGAGCAGTACTTC